These 15 T cell receptor beta chains share one sample of origin, sequenced in a study of cytomegalovirus exposure and HLA in healthy donors. The PCR used 60 Vbeta and 13 Jbeta primers. Assay: immunoSEQ multiplex PCR; the TCRdb copy retains only in-frame clones and omits some. The repertoire includes 200,000 or so clones, 70% to 90% of them detected once, and around 2.1% sits in the top ten. Sequencing used PBMCs. The source of these receptors is a woman between 18 and 30 years old in good health and CMV-seropositive.

The genes are TRBV4-3 and TRBJ1-6; unclear D gene. V was cut by 4 bases and J by 6 bases, with 10 bases left in between. Germline loops: CDR1 LGHNA, CDR2 YSLEER. CDR3 size: 14 residues. DNA of the CDR3: TGCGCCAGCAGCCCCGGCAGGTTTAATTCACCCCTCCACTTT. Amino acids: CASSPGRFNSPLHF.

This clone was seen a single time. The CDR3 nucleotides read TGTGCCAGCAGCTTGTTCGGACGGGGAAATGAGCAGTTCTTC. Protein: CASSLFGRGNEQFF. The rearrangement links TRBV5-6 to TRBJ2-1, with D maybe TRBD2 (5 bases). The CDR3 spans 14 residues. Deletions cut 1 base from V and 7 bases from J, with 12 bases between. CDR1 and CDR2 from the germline V gene are SGHDT and YYEEEE.

The chain has TRBV11-2 and TRBJ2-1, with 9 bases aligning to TRBD2. With 5 bases clipped from V and 4 bases from J, the junction kept 6 bases outside the gene matches. This CDR3 is built from 15 residues. CDR1 SGHAT and CDR2 FQNNGV come from the germline V gene. The CDR3 sequence is CASSPSGGPYNEQFF. CDR3 in DNA: TGTGCCAGCAGCCCCAGCGGGGGGCCATACAATGAGCAGTTCTTC.

The CDR3 nucleotides are TGTGCCAGCAGCTCTACTAGCGGGGGAGAGAGCTCCTACGAGCAGTACTTC. Translating it yields CASSSTSGGESSYEQYF. V gene TRBV7-6 combines with J gene TRBJ2-7, with 11 positions matching TRBD2. The CDR3 runs to 17 residues. The germline CDR1 and CDR2 sequences are SGHVS and FNYEAQ. V trimming: 4 bases; J trimming: 0 bases; junction bases outside the gene matches: 8.

J is TRBJ2-1 and V is TRBV29-1, with D tentatively TRBD1 (6 bases). Germline CDR1 reads SQVTM; CDR2 reads ANQGSEA. The CDR3 has 13 residues. Trimming took off 3 bases at V and 9 bases at J, with 15 bases between the two ends. CDR3 sequence: CSVDLQGIAEQFF. Here the CDR3 DNA reads TGCAGCGTTGACCTCCAGGGGATAGCTGAGCAGTTCTTC.

The rearrangement links TRBV5-6 to TRBJ1-2; the match to TRBD1 covers 8 bases. Germline V gene lookup returns CDR1 SGHDT and CDR2 YYEEEE. CDR3 length equals 15 residues. The V segment lost 1 base and the J segment 6 bases; nucleotides outside the gene matches: 8. CDR3 loop: CASSLSPRGPDGYTF. CDR3 sequence (DNA): TGTGCCAGCAGCTTGTCACCCAGGGGGCCGGATGGCTACACCTTC.

The chain combines TRBV7-9 with TRBJ2-2; 9 bases agree with TRBD2. Germline V gene sequence: CDR1 SEHNR, CDR2 FQNEAQ (reference sequence). V trimming: 0 bases; J trimming: 3 bases; junction bases outside the gene matches: 5. The CDR3 totals 17 residues. DNA of the CDR3: TGTGCCAGCAGCTTAGCGCCCGGGACTAGCTACACCGGGGAGCTGTTTTTT. This translates into CASSLAPGTSYTGELFF.

This clone was found a few times. The rearrangement joins TRBV27 to TRBJ1-1; no definite D call. With 0 bases removed from V and 1 base from J, the gap between germline ends came to 6 bases. The CDR3 sequence is 14 residues long. Germline V gives CDR1 MNHEY, CDR2 SMNVEV (reference sequence). CDR3 in amino acids: CASSLSGWNTEAFF. The CDR3 DNA sequence: TGTGCCAGCAGTTTATCGGGCTGGAACACTGAAGCTTTCTTT.

The chain links TRBV7-7 to TRBJ2-2; TRBD2 aligns across 9 bases. This CDR3 has 15 residues. Germline V lookup: CDR1 SSHAT, CDR2 FNYEAQ (reference sequence). The trim removed 4 bases at V and 4 bases at J, leaving 4 bases unmatched. CDR3 sequence reads: CASSSSGVGTGELFF. The CDR3 DNA follows: TGTGCCAGCAGCTCTAGCGGGGTGGGCACCGGGGAGCTGTTTTTT.

Only one count was recorded for this clone. V gene TRBV30 combines with J gene TRBJ2-1, with 10 bases fitting TRBD1. There are 16 residues in the CDR3. The V gene's germline CDR1 is GTSNPN and CDR2 SVGIG (reference sequence). Trimming took 3 bases from V and 3 from J; bases not matched to a gene: 8. CDR3 amino acids: CAWRGTGALVYNEQFF. In nucleotides, the CDR3 is TGTGCCTGGAGGGGGACAGGGGCCTTAGTCTACAATGAGCAGTTCTTC.

The CDR3 is CASRRSGGNDGYTF. CDR3 nucleotides: TGTGCCAGCAGGCGATCTGGGGGGAATGATGGCTACACCTTC. The chain joins TRBV9 to TRBJ1-2; possible D gene TRBD1, 5 bases. CDR1 SGDLS and CDR2 YYNGEE come from the germline V gene. Trimming removed 5 bases from V and 6 bases from J, with 17 bases in between. The CDR3 length is 14 residues.

The CDR3 sequence: CASSVQGSSYEQYF. As DNA, the CDR3 is TGTGCCAGCAGCGTACAGGGGTCCTCCTACGAGCAGTACTTC. The V and J genes are TRBV9 and TRBJ2-7, with a weak D call TRBD1 (6 bases). This CDR3 has 14 residues. Between the trimmed V and J ends, which lost 1 base and 0 bases, there was a span of 8 bases. The germline CDR1 and CDR2 sequences are SGDLS and YYNGEE.

This chain links TRBV5-6 with TRBJ2-5; 8 bases fit TRBD1. The J call could be wrong; TRBJ2-7 is a better fit for the DNA end. CDR1 and CDR2 (germline): SGHDT, YYEEEE. This CDR3 region has 15 residues. The CDR3 region is CASSLQVTGAYEQYF. CDR3 sequence (DNA): TGTGCCAGCAGCTTACAAGTGACAGGGGCTTACGAGCAGTACTTC.

This clone appeared once. The chain uses TRBV19 and TRBJ2-2; TRBD2 matches at 10 bases. With V trimmed by 3 bases and J by 6 bases, 4 bases remained unmatched. Germline CDR1 reads LNHDA; CDR2 reads SQIVND (reference sequence). This CDR3 is 15 amino acids long. The CDR3 here is CASSMTGTSAGELFF. DNA for the CDR3: TGTGCCAGTAGTATGACCGGGACTAGCGCCGGGGAGCTGTTTTTT.

The J gene is TRBJ2-7, the V gene TRBV5-1; 9 positions agree with TRBD1. The CDR3 has 15 amino acids. The V segment lost 0 bases and the J segment 6 bases; nucleotides outside the gene matches: 7. Germline CDR1 reads SGHRS; CDR2 reads YFSETQ. In nucleotides, the CDR3 is TGCGCCAGCAGCTTGGCACCGGGACAGGGTTCCGAGCAGTACTTC. Translation: CASSLAPGQGSEQYF. The entire variable domain, with the rest obtained from reference TRBV5-1 and TRBJ2-7, is as follows: KAGVTQTPRYLIKTRGQQVTLSCSPISGHRSVSWYQQTPGQGLQFLFEYFSETQRNKGNFPGRFSGRQFSNSRSEMNVSTLELGDSALYLCASSLAPGQGSEQYFGPGTRLTVT.